Each of the 2 T cell receptor beta chains below was sequenced from the same sample in a study of T cell responses to AZD1222 COVID-19 vaccine. Method: immunoSEQ multiplex PCR; TCRdb's copy keeps in-frame clones and lacks some. The repertoire holds over 65,000 clones, with about 90% as singletons. The sample was peripheral blood, taken on day 0 of MenACWY control vaccination. These receptors were collected from an adult in good health.

The rearrangement joins TRBV6-5 to TRBJ2-7; the D gene is possibly TRBD1 (5 bases). Germline values: CDR1 MNHEY, CDR2 SVGAGI. Between the trimmed V and J ends, which lost 6 bases and 10 bases, there was a span of 13 bases. The CDR3 runs 11 residues. CDR3 DNA: TGTGCCAGCAGCCCCCCCAGGGTACAGTACTTC. Protein product: CASSPPRVQYF.

The genes are TRBV3-1 (or the pseudogene TRBV3-2) and TRBJ2-7; perhaps TRBD2 as D (7 bases). The CDR3 contains 19 residues. Germline CDR1 reads LGHDT; CDR2 reads YNNKEL (reference sequence). V lost 0 bases, J lost 3 bases, and 24 bases lay in between. The CDR3 here is CASSQEGGGWTDLVYEQYF. The CDR3 coding sequence is TGTGCCAGCAGCCAAGAGGGGGGGGGATGGACAGACCTCGTCTACGAGCAGTACTTC.